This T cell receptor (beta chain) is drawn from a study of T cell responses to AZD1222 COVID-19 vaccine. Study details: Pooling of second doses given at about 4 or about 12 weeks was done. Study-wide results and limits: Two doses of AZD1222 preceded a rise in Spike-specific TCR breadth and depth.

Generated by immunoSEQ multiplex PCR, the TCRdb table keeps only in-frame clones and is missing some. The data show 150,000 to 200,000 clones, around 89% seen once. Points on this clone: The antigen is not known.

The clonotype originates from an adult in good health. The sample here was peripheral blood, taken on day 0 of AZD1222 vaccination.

CDR3 protein: CASSLGQENYGYTF. DNA for the CDR3: TGTGCCAGCAGCTTGGGACAGGAAAACTATGGCTACACCTTC. V usage is TRBV5-4 and J usage is TRBJ1-2; TRBD1 might be the D (6 bases). The CDR3 extends over 14 amino acids. From germline, CDR1 is SGHNT and CDR2 YYREEE (reference sequence). Between the trimmed V and J ends, which lost 0 bases and 2 bases, there was a span of 8 bases.